These T cell receptor beta chains were read from a single sample in a study of regulatory T cells in long-lasting Graves disease. Using its own MiXCR run on the multiplex PCR reads, TCRdb lists one record per CDR3 protein. The sample lists 300,000 to 350,000 distinct CDR3 sequences; around a fifth were seen once. The sample was peripheral blood mononuclear cells (PBMCs), taken when the disease was refractory, from a patient treated with antithyroid drugs. All receptors derive from a female donor with Graves disease. CDR3s include the opening cysteine and the closing phenylalanine or tryptophan. D genes are given only for firm matches. Size tells how often a clone was seen (once, few, many) or the class of an expanded clone, and some rows leave it out.

V gene	clone size	D gene	J gene	CDR3 protein	CDR3 DNA
TRBV24-1	many	TRBD1	TRBJ1-4	CATSDLQIGRGRPEKLFF	TGTGCCACCAGTGATTTGCAAATCGGAAGGGGGCGTCCTGAAAAACTGTTTTTT
TRBV7-9	many	TRBD1	TRBJ2-7	CASSLAGTGPYEQYF	TGTGCCAGCAGCTTAGCGGGGACAGGGCCCTACGAGCAGTACTTC
TRBV6-1	many	-	TRBJ2-7	CASSEVQTEPIYEQYF	TGTGCCAGCAGTGAAGTTCAGACAGAACCAATTTACGAGCAGTACTTC
TRBV7-2	many	-	TRBJ2-5	CASSLGPGVETQYF	TGTGCCAGCAGCTTAGGACCAGGGGTGGAGACCCAGTACTTC
TRBV18	many	-	TRBJ2-5	CASAPGVGETQYF	TGTGCCAGCGCGCCAGGGGTGGGAGAGACCCAGTACTTC
TRBV9	few	-	TRBJ1-1	CASSPLRIGLVMNTEAFF	TGTGCCAGCAGCCCCCTACGAATAGGGCTAGTCATGAACACTGAAGCTTTCTTT
TRBV30	-	-	TRBJ2-7	CAWSSRGQITYEQYF	TGTGCCTGGAGTAGCCGAGGACAAATTACCTACGAGCAGTACTTC
TRBV28	-	-	TRBJ2-6	CASSPPGSSGANVLTF	TGTGCCAGCAGCCCCCCAGGGAGTTCTGGGGCCAACGTCCTGACTTTC
TRBV10-3	many	-	TRBJ1-1	CAISESGGGRGGTEAFF	TGTGCCATCAGTGAGTCTGGGGGGGGCCGAGGTGGCACTGAAGCTTTCTTT
TRBV28	-	-	TRBJ2-7	CASSLGVPSYEQYF	TGTGCCAGCAGTTTGGGGGTTCCCTCCTACGAGCAGTACTTC
TRBV5-1	-	-	TRBJ1-5	CASSPNFGSGQPQHF	TGCGCCAGCAGCCCAAACTTCGGGTCAGGTCAGCCCCAGCATTTT
TRBV2	many	-	TRBJ1-1	CASSTGRGNTEAFF	TGTGCCAGCAGTACTGGACGGGGGAACACTGAAGCTTTCTTT
TRBV30	-	-	TRBJ1-4	CAWSLGYNEKLFF	TGTGCCTGGAGTTTGGGGTATAATGAAAAACTGTTTTTT
TRBV28	-	-	TRBJ2-1	CASSWTANNEQFF	TGTGCCAGCAGTTGGACAGCTAACAATGAGCAGTTCTTC
TRBV5-1	-	-	TRBJ2-3	CASSLTGSKSTDTQYF	TGCGCCAGCAGCTTAACAGGGTCAAAGAGCACAGATACGCAGTATTTT
TRBV10-3	few	TRBD1	TRBJ1-5	CAISESGTGRELPQHF	TGTGCCATCAGTGAATCCGGGACAGGGAGGGAACTGCCCCAGCATTTT
TRBV20-1	many	-	TRBJ1-4	CSARVGGGAVTNEKLFF	TGCAGTGCTAGAGTGGGCGGGGGCGCGGTAACTAATGAAAAACTGTTTTTT
TRBV6-1	few	TRBD1	TRBJ1-5	CASSEALPTGGSGQPQHF	TGTGCCAGCAGTGAAGCCCTCCCGACAGGGGGCAGCGGTCAGCCCCAGCATTTT
TRBV7-2	many	-	TRBJ2-5	CASSLALHQETQYF	TGTGCCAGCAGCTTAGCACTACACCAAGAGACCCAGTACTTC
TRBV2	-	-	TRBJ2-1	CASLVFNEQFF	TGTGCCAGCCTCGTCTTCAATGAGCAGTTCTTC
TRBV6-1	many	-	TRBJ1-5	CASRPRGSQPQHF	TGTGCCAGCAGGCCCAGGGGTAGTCAGCCCCAGCATTTT
TRBV4-2	-	-	TRBJ1-6	CASSPRVDGLNSPLHF	TGTGCCAGCAGCCCGCGAGTGGACGGCCTTAATTCACCCCTCCACTTT
TRBV4-1	-	-	TRBJ1-2	CASSQDSRGGGYTF	TGCGCCAGCAGCCAAGATAGCAGGGGAGGAGGCTACACCTTC
TRBV7-2	many	-	TRBJ1-5	CASSPPDDRNFQPQHF	TGTGCCAGCAGCCCCCCTGACGACAGGAACTTTCAGCCCCAGCATTTT
TRBV28	-	-	TRBJ2-7	CASSLPMGQEQYF	TGTGCCAGCAGTTTGCCTATGGGACAAGAGCAGTACTTC
TRBV28	many	-	TRBJ1-5	CASRREGGGNQPQHF	TGTGCCAGCAGACGGGAGGGGGGGGGCAATCAGCCCCAGCATTTT